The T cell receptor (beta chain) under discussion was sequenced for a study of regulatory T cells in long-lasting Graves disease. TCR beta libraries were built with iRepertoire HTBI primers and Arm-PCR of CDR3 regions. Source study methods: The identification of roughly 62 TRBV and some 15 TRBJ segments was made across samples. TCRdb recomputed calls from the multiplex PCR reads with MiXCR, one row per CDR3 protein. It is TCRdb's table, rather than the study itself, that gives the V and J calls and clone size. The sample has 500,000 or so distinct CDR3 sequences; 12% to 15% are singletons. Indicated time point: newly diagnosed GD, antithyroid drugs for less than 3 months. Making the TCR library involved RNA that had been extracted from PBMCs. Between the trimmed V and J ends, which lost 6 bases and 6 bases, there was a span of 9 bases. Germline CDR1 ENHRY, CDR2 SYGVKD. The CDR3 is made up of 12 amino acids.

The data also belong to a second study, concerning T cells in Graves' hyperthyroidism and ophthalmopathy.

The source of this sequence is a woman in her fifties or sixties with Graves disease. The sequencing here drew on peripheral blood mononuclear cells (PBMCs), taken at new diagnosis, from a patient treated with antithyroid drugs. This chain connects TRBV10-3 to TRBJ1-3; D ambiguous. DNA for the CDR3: TGTGCCATCAGCAGGACGGTAAACACCATATATTTT. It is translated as CAISRTVNTIYF.